This is a list of T cell receptor beta chains from one sample in a study of CD8+ T cells in alopecia areata. The protocol was immunoSEQ multiplex PCR, while the TCRdb copy is restricted to in-frame clones and leaves out a portion. This sample has over 100,000 clones, with around 53% found just once. Here the sequenced sample was CD8+ T cells sorted from blood, taken at week 24, from a patient treated with tofacitinib. The receptors were sampled from a human donor with alopecia areata. The CDR3 runs from the conserved cysteine through the conserved F or W. A D gene is named only where the DNA matches it firmly. The size of a clone is reported for some rows only, either as once, few or many, or as a class for expanded clones.

V gene: TRBV4-2; J gene: TRBJ1-5; D gene: .; clone size: .; CDR3 protein: CASSPDGAPQPQHF; CDR3 DNA: TGTGCCAGCAGCCCTGATGGGGCTCCTCAGCCCCAGCATTTT
V gene: TRBV30; J gene: TRBJ1-1; D gene: .; clone size: .; CDR3 protein: CAWTVVTEAFF; CDR3 DNA: TGTGCCTGGACCGTCGTCACTGAAGCTTTCTTT
V gene: TRBV13; J gene: TRBJ1-1; D gene: TRBD1; clone size: .; CDR3 protein: CASSPWDRGSTEAFF; CDR3 DNA: TGTGCCAGCAGCCCATGGGACAGGGGATCCACTGAAGCTTTCTTT
V gene: TRBV30; J gene: TRBJ2-7; D gene: .; clone size: few; CDR3 protein: CAWMDSDRTYEQYF; CDR3 DNA: TGTGCCTGGATGGATTCTGACAGGACTTACGAGCAGTACTTC
V gene: TRBV19; J gene: TRBJ1-1; D gene: .; clone size: few; CDR3 protein: CASSNRDIEAFF; CDR3 DNA: TGTGCCAGTAGTAACCGGGACATTGAAGCTTTCTTT
V gene: TRBV5-4; J gene: TRBJ2-3; D gene: .; clone size: .; CDR3 protein: CASSFEVPDTQYF; CDR3 DNA: TGTGCCAGCAGCTTTGAGGTGCCAGATACGCAGTATTTT
V gene: TRBV7-9; J gene: TRBJ1-2; D gene: .; clone size: .; CDR3 protein: CASSYWTVYGYTF; CDR3 DNA: TGTGCCAGCAGCTACTGGACAGTGTATGGCTACACCTTC
V gene: TRBV29-1; J gene: TRBJ2-3; D gene: .; clone size: .; CDR3 protein: CSVYLALTSTDTQYF; CDR3 DNA: TGCAGCGTTTACCTAGCGTTAACTAGCACAGATACGCAGTATTTT
V gene: TRBV25-1; J gene: TRBJ2-3; D gene: TRBD2; clone size: .; CDR3 protein: CASSEDPAGGITDTQYF; CDR3 DNA: TGTGCCAGCAGTGAAGATCCAGCGGGGGGAATTACAGATACGCAGTATTTT
V gene: TRBV19; J gene: TRBJ2-1; D gene: .; clone size: .; CDR3 protein: CASSRDRAYNEQFF; CDR3 DNA: TGTGCCAGTAGTCGGGATCGTGCCTACAATGAGCAGTTCTTC
V gene: TRBV9; J gene: TRBJ2-1; D gene: TRBD2; clone size: few; CDR3 protein: CASSRRLAESSYNEQFF; CDR3 DNA: TGTGCCAGCAGCCGACGACTAGCCGAAAGCTCCTACAATGAGCAGTTCTTC
V gene: TRBV6-5; J gene: TRBJ2-7; D gene: TRBD2; clone size: .; CDR3 protein: CASSYSKMAGGHEQYF; CDR3 DNA: TGTGCCAGCAGTTACTCGAAGATGGCGGGGGGGCACGAGCAGTACTTC
V gene: TRBV30; J gene: TRBJ2-7; D gene: .; clone size: .; CDR3 protein: CAWSALRGIDEQYF; CDR3 DNA: TGTGCCTGGAGTGCCCTCAGGGGTATCGACGAGCAGTACTTC
V gene: TRBV27; J gene: TRBJ2-7; D gene: .; clone size: .; CDR3 protein: CASSLSPGTSSYEQYF; CDR3 DNA: TGTGCCAGCAGTTTATCTCCGGGTACTAGCTCCTACGAGCAGTACTTC
V gene: TRBV18; J gene: TRBJ2-2; D gene: TRBD1; clone size: few; CDR3 protein: CASSPADRARTGELFF; CDR3 DNA: TGTGCCAGCTCACCTGCCGACAGGGCGCGAACCGGGGAGCTGTTTTTT
V gene: TRBV14; J gene: TRBJ1-1; D gene: .; clone size: .; CDR3 protein: CASSQEWSLNTEAFF; CDR3 DNA: TGTGCCAGCAGCCAAGAGTGGAGTCTTAACACTGAAGCTTTCTTT
V gene: TRBV7-8; J gene: TRBJ2-1; D gene: .; clone size: .; CDR3 protein: CASSSLTKQFF; CDR3 DNA: TGTGCCAGCAGCTCCCTCACGAAGCAGTTCTTC
V gene: TRBV9; J gene: TRBJ2-3; D gene: .; clone size: .; CDR3 protein: CASSDRGGGFTDTQYF; CDR3 DNA: TGTGCCAGCAGCGACCGCGGTGGGGGTTTCACAGATACGCAGTATTTT
V gene: TRBV2; J gene: TRBJ1-3; D gene: .; clone size: once; CDR3 protein: CATRPRDKPRNTIYF; CDR3 DNA: TGTGCCACCCGTCCCCGGGACAAACCTCGGAACACCATATATTTT
V gene: TRBV27; J gene: TRBJ2-1; D gene: .; clone size: few; CDR3 protein: CASIDAGEQFF; CDR3 DNA: TGTGCCAGTATCGACGCCGGTGAGCAGTTCTTC
V gene: TRBV7-6; J gene: TRBJ2-7; D gene: .; clone size: medium-sized; CDR3 protein: CASSSGPNYEQYF; CDR3 DNA: TGTGCCAGCAGCAGCGGACCCAACTACGAGCAGTACTTC
V gene: TRBV7-8; J gene: TRBJ2-5; D gene: TRBD2; clone size: .; CDR3 protein: CASGLGGGAETQYF; CDR3 DNA: TGTGCCAGCGGCCTTGGCGGGGGGGCGGAGACCCAGTACTTC
V gene: TRBV15; J gene: TRBJ1-3; D gene: .; clone size: few; CDR3 protein: CATSTRQSGGNTIYF; CDR3 DNA: TGTGCCACCAGCACACGACAGTCCGGTGGAAACACCATATATTTT
V gene: TRBV6-6; J gene: TRBJ1-2; D gene: .; clone size: few; CDR3 protein: CASSYSKGGGYTF; CDR3 DNA: TGTGCCAGCAGTTACTCGAAGGGGGGAGGCTACACCTTC
V gene: TRBV29-1; J gene: TRBJ2-1; D gene: TRBD2; clone size: .; CDR3 protein: CSIRLAWSSYNEQFF; CDR3 DNA: TGCAGCATTCGACTAGCGTGGAGCTCCTACAATGAGCAGTTCTTC
V gene: TRBV11-2; J gene: TRBJ2-1; D gene: TRBD2; clone size: .; CDR3 protein: CASSLVGGYNEQFF; CDR3 DNA: TGTGCCAGCAGCTTAGTGGGAGGGTACAATGAGCAGTTCTTC
V gene: TRBV13; J gene: TRBJ2-7; D gene: .; clone size: few; CDR3 protein: CASSGRREGEQYF; CDR3 DNA: TGTGCCAGCAGCGGACGGAGAGAGGGCGAGCAGTACTTC
V gene: TRBV27; J gene: TRBJ1-2; D gene: .; clone size: few; CDR3 protein: CASSLSPWGAYGYTF; CDR3 DNA: TGTGCCAGCAGTTTATCGCCATGGGGGGCGTATGGCTACACCTTC
V gene: TRBV11-2; J gene: TRBJ1-3; D gene: TRBD1; clone size: few; CDR3 protein: CASSSLGQGAGNTIYF; CDR3 DNA: TGTGCCAGCAGCTCCCTGGGACAGGGCGCTGGAAACACCATATATTTT
V gene: TRBV27; J gene: TRBJ2-7; D gene: .; clone size: .; CDR3 protein: CASSLLPGLSSYEQYF; CDR3 DNA: TGTGCCAGCAGTCTCCTACCGGGGCTATCCTCCTACGAGCAGTACTTC
V gene: TRBV9; J gene: TRBJ2-1; D gene: .; clone size: .; CDR3 protein: CASSGSSNEQFF; CDR3 DNA: TGTGCCAGCAGCGGGAGTTCCAATGAGCAGTTCTTC
V gene: TRBV7-9; J gene: TRBJ2-7; D gene: .; clone size: .; CDR3 protein: CASSLDAGVEQYF; CDR3 DNA: TGTGCCAGCAGCTTAGACGCAGGGGTCGAGCAGTACTTC
V gene: TRBV14; J gene: TRBJ2-7; D gene: TRBD1; clone size: few; CDR3 protein: CASSHWDRGRQDSYEQYF; CDR3 DNA: TGTGCCAGCAGCCACTGGGACAGGGGGCGCCAGGACTCCTACGAGCAGTACTTC
V gene: TRBV27; J gene: TRBJ1-2; D gene: .; clone size: .; CDR3 protein: CASSLYPTGLPPYGYTF; CDR3 DNA: TGTGCCAGCAGTTTATACCCCACAGGTTTGCCCCCCTATGGCTACACCTTC
V gene: TRBV5-1; J gene: TRBJ1-2; D gene: .; clone size: .; CDR3 protein: CASSWEGSGYTF; CDR3 DNA: TGCGCCAGCAGCTGGGAGGGTTCTGGCTACACCTTC
V gene: TRBV5-5; J gene: TRBJ2-5; D gene: .; clone size: .; CDR3 protein: CASSLGRLVWETQYF; CDR3 DNA: TGTGCCAGCAGCTTGGGTAGACTAGTTTGGGAGACCCAGTACTTC
V gene: TRBV29-1; J gene: TRBJ2-7; D gene: .; clone size: few; CDR3 protein: CSVEDTSYEQYF; CDR3 DNA: TGCAGCGTTGAAGACACCTCCTACGAGCAGTACTTC